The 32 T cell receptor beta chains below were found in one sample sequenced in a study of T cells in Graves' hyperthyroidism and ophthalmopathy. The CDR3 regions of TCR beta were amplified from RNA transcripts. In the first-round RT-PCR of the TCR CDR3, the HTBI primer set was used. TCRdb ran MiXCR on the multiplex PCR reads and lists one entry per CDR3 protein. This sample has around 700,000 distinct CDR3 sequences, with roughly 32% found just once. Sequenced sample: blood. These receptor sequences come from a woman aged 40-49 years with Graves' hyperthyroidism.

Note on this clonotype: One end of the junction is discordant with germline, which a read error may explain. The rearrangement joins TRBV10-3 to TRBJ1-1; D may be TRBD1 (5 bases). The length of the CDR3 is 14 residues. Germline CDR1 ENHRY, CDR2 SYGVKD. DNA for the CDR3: TGTGCCAGCAGTGAAAAAGCTAGGACAACCGCACCTTTCTTT. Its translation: CASSEKARTTAPFF.

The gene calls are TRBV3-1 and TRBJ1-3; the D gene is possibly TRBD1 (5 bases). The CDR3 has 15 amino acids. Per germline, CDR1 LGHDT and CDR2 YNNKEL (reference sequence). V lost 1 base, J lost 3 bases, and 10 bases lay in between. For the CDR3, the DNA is TGTGCCAGCAGCCAAGTGGGGCCACTTGGAAACACCATATATTTT. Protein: CASSQVGPLGNTIYF.

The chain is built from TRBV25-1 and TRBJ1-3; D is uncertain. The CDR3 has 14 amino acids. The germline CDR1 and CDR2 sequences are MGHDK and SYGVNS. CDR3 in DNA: TGTGCTAGACCGCCGGGTAGCTCTGGAAACACCATATATTTT. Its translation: CARPPGSSGNTIYF.

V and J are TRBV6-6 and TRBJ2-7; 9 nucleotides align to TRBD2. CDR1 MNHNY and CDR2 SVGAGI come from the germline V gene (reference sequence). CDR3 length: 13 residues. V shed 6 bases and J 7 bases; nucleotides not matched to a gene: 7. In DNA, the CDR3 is TGTGCCAGCAGACAAGGACTAGCGACAGAGCAGTACTTC. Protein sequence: CASRQGLATEQYF.

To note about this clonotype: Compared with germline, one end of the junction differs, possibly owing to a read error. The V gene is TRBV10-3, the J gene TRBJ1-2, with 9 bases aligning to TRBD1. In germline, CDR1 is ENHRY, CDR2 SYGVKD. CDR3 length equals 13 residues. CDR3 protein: CAISGGTGQCTPF. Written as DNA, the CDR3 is TGTGCCATCAGTGGGGGGACAGGGCAGTGTACCCCCTTC.

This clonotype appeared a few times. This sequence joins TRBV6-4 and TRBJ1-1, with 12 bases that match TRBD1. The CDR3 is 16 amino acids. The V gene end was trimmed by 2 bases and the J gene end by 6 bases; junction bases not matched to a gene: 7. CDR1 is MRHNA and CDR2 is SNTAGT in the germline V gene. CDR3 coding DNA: TGTGCCAGCAGTGACCCAGGGGGACAGGGGGCTTCTGAAGCTTTCTTT. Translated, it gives CASSDPGGQGASEAFF.

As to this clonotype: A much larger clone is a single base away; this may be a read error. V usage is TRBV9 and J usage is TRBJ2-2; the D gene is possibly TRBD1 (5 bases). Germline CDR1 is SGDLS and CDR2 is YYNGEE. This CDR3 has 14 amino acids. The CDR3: CASGVGANTGELFF. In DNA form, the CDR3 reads TGTGCCAGCGGCGTAGGGGCGAACACCGGGGAGCTGTTTTTT. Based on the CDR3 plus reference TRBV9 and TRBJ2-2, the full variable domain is DSGVTQTPKHLITATGQRVTLRCSPRSGDLSVYWYQQSLDQGLQFLIQYYNGEERAKGNILERFSAQQFPDLHSELNLSSLELGDSALYFCASGVGANTGELFFGEGSRLTVL.

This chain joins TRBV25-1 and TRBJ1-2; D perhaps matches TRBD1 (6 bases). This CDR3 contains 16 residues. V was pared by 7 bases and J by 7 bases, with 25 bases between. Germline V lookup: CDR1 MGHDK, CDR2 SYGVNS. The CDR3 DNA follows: TGTGCCAGCACTCGAGGGGGACATATGATACCTATTGGCTACACCTTC. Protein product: CASTRGGHMIPIGYTF.

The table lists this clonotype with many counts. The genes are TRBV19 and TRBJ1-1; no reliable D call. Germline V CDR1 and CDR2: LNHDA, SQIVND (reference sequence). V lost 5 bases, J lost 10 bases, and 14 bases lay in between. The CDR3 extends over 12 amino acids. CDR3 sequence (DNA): TGTGCCAGTAGTCGGGGTGGATTGGGAGCTTTCTTT. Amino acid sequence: CASSRGGLGAFF.

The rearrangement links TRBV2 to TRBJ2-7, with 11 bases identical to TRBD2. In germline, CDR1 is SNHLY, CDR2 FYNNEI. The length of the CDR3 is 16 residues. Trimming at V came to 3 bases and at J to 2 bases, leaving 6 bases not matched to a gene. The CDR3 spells CASSERTSGLTYEQYF. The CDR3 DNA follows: TGTGCCAGCAGTGAGAGGACTAGCGGGCTGACCTACGAGCAGTACTTC. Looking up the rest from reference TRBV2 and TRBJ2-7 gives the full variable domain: EPEVTQTPSHQVTQMGQEVILRCVPISNHLYFYWYRQILGQKVEFLVSFYNNEISEKSEIFDDQFSVERPDGSNFTLKIRSTKLEDSAMYFCASSERTSGLTYEQYFGPGTRLTVT.

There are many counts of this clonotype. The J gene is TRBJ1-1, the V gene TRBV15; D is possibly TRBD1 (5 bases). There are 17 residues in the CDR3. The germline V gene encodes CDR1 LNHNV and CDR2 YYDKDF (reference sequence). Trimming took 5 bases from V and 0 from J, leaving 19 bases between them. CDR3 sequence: CATSEERGWFVNTEAFF. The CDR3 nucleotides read TGTGCCACCAGCGAGGAGAGGGGATGGTTTGTGAACACTGAAGCTTTCTTT.

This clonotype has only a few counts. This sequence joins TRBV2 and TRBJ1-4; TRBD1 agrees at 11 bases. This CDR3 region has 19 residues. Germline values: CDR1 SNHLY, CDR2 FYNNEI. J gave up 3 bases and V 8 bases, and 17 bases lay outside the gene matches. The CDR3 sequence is CASSPTWTGGFSSNEKLFF. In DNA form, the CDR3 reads TGTGCCAGCTCACCAACTTGGACAGGGGGCTTTTCCTCTAATGAAAAACTGTTTTTT.

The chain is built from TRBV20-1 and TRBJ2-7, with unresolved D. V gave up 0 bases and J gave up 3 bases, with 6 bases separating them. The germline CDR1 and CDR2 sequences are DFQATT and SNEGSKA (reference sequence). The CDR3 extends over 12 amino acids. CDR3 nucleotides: TGCAGTGCTAGAGACCTGGTCTACGAGCAGTACTTC. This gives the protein CSARDLVYEQYF.

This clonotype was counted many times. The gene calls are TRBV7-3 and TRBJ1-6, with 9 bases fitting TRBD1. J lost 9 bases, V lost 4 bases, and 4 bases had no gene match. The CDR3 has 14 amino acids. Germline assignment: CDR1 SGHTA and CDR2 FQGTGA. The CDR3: CASSYGQGSSPLHF. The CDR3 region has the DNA TGTGCCAGCAGCTATGGACAGGGGTCTTCACCCCTCCACTTT.

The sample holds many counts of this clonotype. Written as DNA, the CDR3 is TGTGCCAGCAGCATGGGACAGGGGGCGAACTATGGCTACACCTTC. Its protein product is CASSMGQGANYGYTF. The J gene is TRBJ1-2, the V gene TRBV7-9, with 12 bases lining up with TRBD1. CDR1 is SEHNR and CDR2 is FQNEAQ in the germline V gene (reference sequence). With 5 bases clipped from V and 2 bases from J, the junction kept 3 bases outside the gene matches. The CDR3 runs to 15 residues.

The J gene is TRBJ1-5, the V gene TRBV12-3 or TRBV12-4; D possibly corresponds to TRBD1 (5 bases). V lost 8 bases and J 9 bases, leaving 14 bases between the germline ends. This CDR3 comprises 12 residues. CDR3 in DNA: TGTGCCAGCTCTCCGGGGGAAAGGCCCCAGCATTTT. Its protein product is CASSPGERPQHF.

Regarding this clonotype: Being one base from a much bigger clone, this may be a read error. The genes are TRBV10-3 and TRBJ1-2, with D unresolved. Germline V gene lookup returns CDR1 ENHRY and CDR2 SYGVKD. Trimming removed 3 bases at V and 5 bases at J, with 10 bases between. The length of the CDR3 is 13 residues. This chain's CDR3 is CAISEVSPYGYTF. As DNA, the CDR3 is TGTGCCATCAGTGAAGTAAGTCCGTATGGCTACACCTTC.

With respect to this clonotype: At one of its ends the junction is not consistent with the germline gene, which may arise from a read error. CDR3 in amino acids: CASSQVSSGGETQYF. CDR3 sequence (DNA): TGCGCCAGCAGCCAGGTCTCGAGCGGGGGAGAGACCCAGTACTTC. This sequence joins TRBV5-8 and TRBJ2-5; 8 bases fit TRBD2. Germline V gives CDR1 SGHTS, CDR2 YDEGEE. The CDR3 sequence is 15 residues long.

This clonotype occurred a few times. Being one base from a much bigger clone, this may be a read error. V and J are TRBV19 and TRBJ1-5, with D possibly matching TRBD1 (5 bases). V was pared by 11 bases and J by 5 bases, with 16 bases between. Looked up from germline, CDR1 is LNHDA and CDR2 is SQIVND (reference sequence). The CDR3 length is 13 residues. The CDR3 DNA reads TGTGCCGGTATCGGGACCGGGGATCAGCCCCAGCATTTT. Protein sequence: CAGIGTGDQPQHF. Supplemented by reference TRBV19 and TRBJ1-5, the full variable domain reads DGGITQSPKYLFRKEGQNVTLSCEQNLNHDAMYWYRQDPGQGLRLIYYSQIVNDFQKGDIAEGYSVSREKKESFPLTVTSAQKNPTAFYLCAGIGTGDQPQHFGDGTRLSIL.

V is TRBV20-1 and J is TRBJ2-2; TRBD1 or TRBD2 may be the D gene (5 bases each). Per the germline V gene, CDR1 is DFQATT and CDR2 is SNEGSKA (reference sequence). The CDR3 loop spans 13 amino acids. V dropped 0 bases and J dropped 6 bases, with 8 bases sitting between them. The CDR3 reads CSARDGGAGELFF. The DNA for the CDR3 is TGCAGTGCTAGAGATGGGGGAGCCGGGGAGCTGTTTTTT.

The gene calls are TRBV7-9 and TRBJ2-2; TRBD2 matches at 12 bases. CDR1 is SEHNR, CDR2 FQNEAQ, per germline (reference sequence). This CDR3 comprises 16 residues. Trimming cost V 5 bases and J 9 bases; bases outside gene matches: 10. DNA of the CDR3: TGTGCCAGCAGCCCTAGACTAGCGGGAGCTCCTCGGGAGCTGTTTTTT. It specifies CASSPRLAGAPRELFF.

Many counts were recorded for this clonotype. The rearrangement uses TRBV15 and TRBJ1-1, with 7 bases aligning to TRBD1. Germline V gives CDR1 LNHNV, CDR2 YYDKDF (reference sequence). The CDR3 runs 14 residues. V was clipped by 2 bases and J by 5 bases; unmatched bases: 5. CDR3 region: CATSRLSQGTEAFF. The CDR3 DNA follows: TGTGCCACCAGCAGACTTTCACAGGGGACTGAAGCTTTCTTT.

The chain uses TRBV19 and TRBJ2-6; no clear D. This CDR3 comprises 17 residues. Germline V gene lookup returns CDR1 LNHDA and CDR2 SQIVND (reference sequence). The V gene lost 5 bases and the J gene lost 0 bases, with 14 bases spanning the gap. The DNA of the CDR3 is TGTGCCAGTAGTCTCCCCGCTTCCGGCTCTGGGGCCAACGTCCTGACTTTC. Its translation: CASSLPASGSGANVLTF.

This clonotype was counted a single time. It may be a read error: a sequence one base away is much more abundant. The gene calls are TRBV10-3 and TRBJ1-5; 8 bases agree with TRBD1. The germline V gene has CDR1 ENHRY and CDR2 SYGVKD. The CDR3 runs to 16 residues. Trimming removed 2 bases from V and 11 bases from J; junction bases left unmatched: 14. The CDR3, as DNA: TGTGCCATCAGTGAGAAAGTGGACAGGGACGGGGAGACCCAGCATTTT. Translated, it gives CAISEKVDRDGETQHF.

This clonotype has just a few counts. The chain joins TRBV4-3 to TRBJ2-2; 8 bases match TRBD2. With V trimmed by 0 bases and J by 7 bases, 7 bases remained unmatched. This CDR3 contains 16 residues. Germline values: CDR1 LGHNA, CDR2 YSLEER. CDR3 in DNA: TGCGCCAGCAGCCAAGATCTGCGGGGGGCTAGCGGGGAGCTGTTTTTT. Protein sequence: CASSQDLRGASGELFF.

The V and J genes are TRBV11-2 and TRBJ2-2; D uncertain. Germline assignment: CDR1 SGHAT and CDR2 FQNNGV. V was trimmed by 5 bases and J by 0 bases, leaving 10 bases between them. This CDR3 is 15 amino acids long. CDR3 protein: CASSPRQTNTGELFF. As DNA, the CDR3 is TGTGCCAGCAGCCCCCGACAAACGAACACCGGGGAGCTGTTTTTT.

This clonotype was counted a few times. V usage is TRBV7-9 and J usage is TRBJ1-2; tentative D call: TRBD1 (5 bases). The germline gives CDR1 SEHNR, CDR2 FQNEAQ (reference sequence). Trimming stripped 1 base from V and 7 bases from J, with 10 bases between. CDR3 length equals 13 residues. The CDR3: CASSLGGAAGYTF. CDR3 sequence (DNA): TGTGCCAGCAGCTTAGGAGGGGCAGCTGGCTACACCTTC.

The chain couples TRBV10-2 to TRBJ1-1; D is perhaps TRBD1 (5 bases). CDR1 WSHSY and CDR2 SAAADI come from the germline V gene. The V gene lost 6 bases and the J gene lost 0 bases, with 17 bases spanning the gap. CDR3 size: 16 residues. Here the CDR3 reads CASSFSRVHMNTEAFF. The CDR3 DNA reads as TGCGCCAGCAGCTTTAGCAGGGTCCACATGAACACTGAAGCTTTCTTT.

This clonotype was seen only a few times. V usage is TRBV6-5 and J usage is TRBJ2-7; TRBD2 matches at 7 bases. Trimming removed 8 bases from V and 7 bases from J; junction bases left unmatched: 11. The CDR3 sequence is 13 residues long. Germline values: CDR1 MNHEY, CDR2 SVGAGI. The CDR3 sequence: CASGRGAAMEQYF. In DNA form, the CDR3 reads TGTGCCAGCGGGAGGGGCGCTGCGATGGAGCAGTACTTC.

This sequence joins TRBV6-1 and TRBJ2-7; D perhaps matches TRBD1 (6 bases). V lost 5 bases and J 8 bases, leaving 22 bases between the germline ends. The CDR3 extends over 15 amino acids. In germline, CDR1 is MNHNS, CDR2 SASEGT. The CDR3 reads CASSPATGNRFQQYF. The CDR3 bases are TGTGCCAGCAGTCCCGCGACAGGAAACCGATTCCAGCAGTACTTC.

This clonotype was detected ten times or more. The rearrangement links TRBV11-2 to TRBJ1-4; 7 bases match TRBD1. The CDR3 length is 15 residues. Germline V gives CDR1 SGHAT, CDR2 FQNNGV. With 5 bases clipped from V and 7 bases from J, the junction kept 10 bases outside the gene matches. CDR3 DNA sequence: TGTGCCAGCAGCCTGTACAGGGGAGGGACTGAAAAACTGTTTTTT. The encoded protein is CASSLYRGGTEKLFF. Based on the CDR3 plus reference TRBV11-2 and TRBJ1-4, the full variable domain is EAGVAQSPRYKIIEKRQSVAFWCNPISGHATLYWYQQILGQGPKLLIQFQNNGVVDDSQLPKDRFSAERLKGVDSTLKIQPAKLEDSAVYLCASSLYRGGTEKLFFGSGTQLSVL.

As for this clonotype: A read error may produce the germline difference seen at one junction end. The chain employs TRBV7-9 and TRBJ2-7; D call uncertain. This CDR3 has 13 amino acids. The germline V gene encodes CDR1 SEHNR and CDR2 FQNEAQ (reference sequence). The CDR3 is CASSLGYYYKQYF. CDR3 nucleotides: TGTGCCAGCAGCTTAGGATACTACTACAAGCAGTACTTC. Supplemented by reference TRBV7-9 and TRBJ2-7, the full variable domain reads DTGVSQNPRHKITKRGQNVTFRCDPISEHNRLYWYRQTLGQGPEFLTYFQNEAQLEKSRLLSDRFSAERPKGSFSTLEIQRTEQGDSAMYLCASSLGYYYKQYFGPGTRLTVT.